This TCR beta chain was identified in a study of cytomegalovirus exposure and HLA in healthy donors. Notes on this clone: Its antigen is not known.

Study-wide results and caveats: Both high specificity and high sensitivity reportedly marked the classifier's diagnosis of cytomegalovirus status. Listed as cytomegalovirus-associated were more than 150 TCR beta chains.

Trimming cost V 7 bases and J 4 bases, with 14 bases left between them. Germline loops: CDR1 SNHLY, CDR2 FYNNEI. There are 14 residues in the CDR3. TCRdb's copy holds only in-frame clones and misses some; the assay was immunoSEQ multiplex PCR. The top ten hold more than 0.95% of the sample, which has about 63,000 clones, roughly 90% seen once. Material: PBMCs. The sequence was collected from a woman between 18 and 29 years old in good health and CMV-seronegative. The chain has TRBV2 and TRBJ1-5, with D perhaps matching TRBD1 (5 bases). CDR3 in amino acids: CASNNRAGNQPQHF. The CDR3 region has the DNA TGTGCCAGCAATAATAGGGCAGGGAATCAGCCCCAGCATTTT.